A selection of T cell receptor beta chains follows, all from one sample in a study of CXCR3-negative and CXCR3-positive naive CD8 T cells. TCRdb reprocessed the 5' RACE reads; each CDR3 protein has one entry and no DNA is given. The specimen's table records 75,000 to 100,000 distinct CDR3 sequences. The sequenced sample consisted of naive CXCR3+ CD8+ T cells from blood. These receptors all stem from a human donor in good health. Some clones in this sample may be carry-over from other donors' samples. The CDR3 runs from the conserved cysteine through the conserved F or W. The order of the fields is V gene, J gene, CDR3 protein.

V: TRBV12-3/TRBV12-4
J: TRBJ2-1
CDR3: CASNLGGSYNEQFF

V: TRBV20-1
J: TRBJ2-3
CDR3: CSARQGGSLTDTQYF

V: TRBV7-2
J: TRBJ2-3
CDR3: CASSLRRFTDTQYF

V: TRBV21-1
J: TRBJ2-7
CDR3: CASSKLDRDFYEQYF

V: TRBV29-1
J: TRBJ2-3
CDR3: CSVEVDTGDSGTQYF

V: TRBV10-3
J: TRBJ2-1
CDR3: CAISELSGSSYNEQFF

V: TRBV28
J: TRBJ1-5
CDR3: CASSLYPGRVGQPQHF

V: TRBV28
J: TRBJ2-1
CDR3: CASSLQGARYNEQFF

V: TRBV12-3/TRBV12-4
J: TRBJ1-1
CDR3: CASSGTGVGTEAFF

V: TRBV4-1
J: TRBJ2-5
CDR3: CASSQDSETQYF

V: TRBV5-1
J: TRBJ2-1
CDR3: CASSLAGPVNEQFF

V: TRBV4-1
J: TRBJ2-3
CDR3: CASSQKPANSGDTQYF

V: TRBV6-2/TRBV6-3
J: TRBJ2-3
CDR3: CASSTSTTDTQYF

V: TRBV28
J: TRBJ2-7
CDR3: CATTLPIGRTTYEQYF

V: TRBV7-9
J: TRBJ2-1
CDR3: CASSLKSGFAYNEQFF

V: TRBV6-2/TRBV6-3
J: TRBJ2-5
CDR3: CASSYSWADQETQYF

V: TRBV28
J: TRBJ2-1
CDR3: CASRLAGAVDEQFF

V: TRBV5-1
J: TRBJ2-6
CDR3: CAMGDGNSGANVLTF

V: TRBV6-5
J: TRBJ2-1
CDR3: CASRPIAGGSYNEQFF

V: TRBV20-1
J: TRBJ2-1
CDR3: CSASEGRSYNEQFF

V: TRBV7-9
J: TRBJ2-7
CDR3: CASSFGEGDMLEQYF

V: TRBV5-1
J: TRBJ2-7
CDR3: CASSLGQGALYEQYF

V: TRBV7-2
J: TRBJ1-1
CDR3: CASSYEGVSEAFF

V: TRBV5-6
J: TRBJ2-1
CDR3: CASSLRDRVDEQFF

V: TRBV29-1
J: TRBJ2-1
CDR3: CSVESGNGNEQFF

V: TRBV28
J: TRBJ2-5
CDR3: CASSGRQNQETQYF

V: TRBV20-1
J: TRBJ1-2
CDR3: CSARAPGEGYTF

V: TRBV10-3
J: TRBJ2-1
CDR3: CAIRRGDNEQFF

V: TRBV12-3/TRBV12-4
J: TRBJ2-1
CDR3: CASSLMLWRTGDNEQFF

V: TRBV12-3/TRBV12-4
J: TRBJ2-5
CDR3: CASTEGHQETQYF

V: TRBV4-1
J: TRBJ2-7
CDR3: CASSPPDRGEREQYF

V: TRBV28
J: TRBJ2-5
CDR3: CASSPRRGRETQYF

V: TRBV7-9
J: TRBJ2-5
CDR3: CASSPGGEKETQYF

V: TRBV4-1
J: TRBJ2-1
CDR3: CASSLRDSYNEQFF

V: TRBV5-6
J: TRBJ1-2
CDR3: CASSTNQGPYLYGYTF

V: TRBV27
J: TRBJ2-1
CDR3: CASSSILSRIAEEQFF